The present T cell receptor (beta chain) was sequenced within a study of T cell repertoires in cytomegalovirus infection. This clonotype was recorded a few times. Its antigen is currently unknown. The germline gives CDR1 KGHDR, CDR2 SFDVKD. CDR3 length equals 14 residues. Trimming pared 4 bases from V and 2 bases from J, leaving 9 bases between. TCRdb called the reads again in MiXCR, with one record for every CDR3 protein. The sample yields about 310,000 distinct CDR3 sequences, approximately 25% seen once. Sequenced here: cultured PBMCs, sampled from culture after CMV antigen stimulation. This chain connects TRBV24-1 to TRBJ2-3; unclear D gene. The clonotype comes from a human donor in good health (CMV status not recorded). Some clones in this sample may be carry-over from other donors' samples. CDR3 residues: CATSDRGNTDTQYF. CDR3 DNA sequence: TGTGCCACCAGTGACCGCGGTAACACAGATACGCAGTATTTT.